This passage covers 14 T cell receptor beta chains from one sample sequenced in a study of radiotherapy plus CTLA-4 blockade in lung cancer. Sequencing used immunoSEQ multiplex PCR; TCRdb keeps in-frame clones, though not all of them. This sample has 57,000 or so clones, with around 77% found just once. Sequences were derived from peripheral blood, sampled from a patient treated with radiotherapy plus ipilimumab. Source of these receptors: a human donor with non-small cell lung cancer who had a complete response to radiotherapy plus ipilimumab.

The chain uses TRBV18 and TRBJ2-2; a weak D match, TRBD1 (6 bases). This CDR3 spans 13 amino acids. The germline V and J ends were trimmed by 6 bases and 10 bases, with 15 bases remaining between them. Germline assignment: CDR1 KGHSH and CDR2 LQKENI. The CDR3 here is CASSSLDSEELFF. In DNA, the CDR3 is TGTGCCAGCTCCTCATTGGACAGCGAGGAGCTGTTTTTT.

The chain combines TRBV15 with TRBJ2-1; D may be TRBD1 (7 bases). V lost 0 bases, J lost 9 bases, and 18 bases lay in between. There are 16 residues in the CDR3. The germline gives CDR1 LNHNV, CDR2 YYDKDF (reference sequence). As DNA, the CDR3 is TGTGCCACCAGCAGAGATCTGGCAGGGGGGATGGTTGAGCAGTTCTTC. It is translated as CATSRDLAGGMVEQFF.

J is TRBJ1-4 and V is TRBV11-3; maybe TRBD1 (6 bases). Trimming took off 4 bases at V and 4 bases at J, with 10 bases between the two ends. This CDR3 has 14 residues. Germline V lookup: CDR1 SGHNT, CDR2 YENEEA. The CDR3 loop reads CASSSGARNEKLFF. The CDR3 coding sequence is TGTGCCAGCAGCTCAGGGGCACGTAATGAAAAACTGTTTTTT.

CDR3 protein: CASSGQLGSTNEKLFF. For the CDR3, the DNA is TGTGCCAGTAGTGGGCAGTTGGGATCAACTAATGAAAAACTGTTTTTT. V and J are TRBV19 and TRBJ1-4; no clear D. CDR1 LNHDA and CDR2 SQIVND come from the germline V gene (reference sequence). The CDR3 is 16 amino acids. Trimming took 5 bases from V and 0 from J, leaving 13 bases between them.

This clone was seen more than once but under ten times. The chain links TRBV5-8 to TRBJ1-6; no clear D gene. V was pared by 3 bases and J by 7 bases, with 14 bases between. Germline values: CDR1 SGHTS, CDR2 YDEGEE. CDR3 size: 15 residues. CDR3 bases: TGTGCCAGCAGCTCTAGCACGGCTCGGAATTCACCCCTCCACTTT. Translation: CASSSSTARNSPLHF.

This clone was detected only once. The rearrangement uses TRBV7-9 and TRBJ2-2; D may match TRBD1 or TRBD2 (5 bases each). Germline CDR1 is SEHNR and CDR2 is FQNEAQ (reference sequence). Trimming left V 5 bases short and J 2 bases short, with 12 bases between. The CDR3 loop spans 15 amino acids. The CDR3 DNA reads TGTGCCAGCAGCCGCTTTGGGGGAAACACCGGGGAGCTGTTTTTT. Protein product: CASSRFGGNTGELFF.

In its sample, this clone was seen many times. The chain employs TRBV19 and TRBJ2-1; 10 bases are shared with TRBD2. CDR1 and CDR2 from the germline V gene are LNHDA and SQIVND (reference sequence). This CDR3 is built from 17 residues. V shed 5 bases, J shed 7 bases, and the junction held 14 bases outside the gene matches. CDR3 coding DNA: TGTGCCAGTAGTGCCAGACTAGCGGGTAAGCTTAAGAATGAGCAGTTCTTC. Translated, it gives CASSARLAGKLKNEQFF.

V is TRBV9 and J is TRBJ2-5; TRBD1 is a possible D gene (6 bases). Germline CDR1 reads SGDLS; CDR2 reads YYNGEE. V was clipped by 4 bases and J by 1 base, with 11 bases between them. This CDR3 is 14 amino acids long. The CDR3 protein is CASSPRTAQETQYF. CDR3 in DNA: TGTGCCAGCAGCCCGAGGACAGCCCAAGAGACCCAGTACTTC.

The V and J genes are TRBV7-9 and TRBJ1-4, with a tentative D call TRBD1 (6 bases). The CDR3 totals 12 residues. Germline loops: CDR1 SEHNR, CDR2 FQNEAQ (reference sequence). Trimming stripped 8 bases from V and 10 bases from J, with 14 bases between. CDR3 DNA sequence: TGTGCCAGCGGCGGAGGACAGCGAAAACTGTTTTTT. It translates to CASGGGQRKLFF.

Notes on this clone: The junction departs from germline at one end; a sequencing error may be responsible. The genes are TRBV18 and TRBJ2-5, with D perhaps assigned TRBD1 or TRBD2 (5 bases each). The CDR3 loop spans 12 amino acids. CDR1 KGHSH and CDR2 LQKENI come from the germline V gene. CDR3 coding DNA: TGTGCCAGCTCACCACACGGGGCCGCCAGTCACTTC. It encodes CASSPHGAASHF.

The CDR3 coding sequence is TGTGCCAGCAGCTTAGGGGACAGCATTCAAGAGACCCAGTACTTC. It yields the protein CASSLGDSIQETQYF. The chain employs TRBV7-2 and TRBJ2-5; 7 positions match TRBD1. This CDR3 has 15 residues. V lost 1 base, J lost 2 bases, and 4 bases stayed unmatched. Germline CDR1 SGHTA, CDR2 FQGNSA. The variable domain in full, with the rest retrieved from reference TRBV7-2 and TRBJ2-5, is GAGVSQSPSNKVTEKGKDVELRCDPISGHTALYWYRQSLGQGLEFLIYFQGNSAPDKSGLPSDRFSAERTGGSVSTLTIQRTQQEDSAVYLCASSLGDSIQETQYFGPGTRLLVL.

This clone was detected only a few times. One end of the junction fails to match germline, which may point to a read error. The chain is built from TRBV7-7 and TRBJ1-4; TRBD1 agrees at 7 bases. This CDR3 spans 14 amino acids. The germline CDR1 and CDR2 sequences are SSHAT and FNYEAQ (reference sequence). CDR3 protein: CASSKTGPNEKLFF. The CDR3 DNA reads TGTGCTAGCAGCAAGACAGGGCCTAATGAAAAACTGTTTTTT.

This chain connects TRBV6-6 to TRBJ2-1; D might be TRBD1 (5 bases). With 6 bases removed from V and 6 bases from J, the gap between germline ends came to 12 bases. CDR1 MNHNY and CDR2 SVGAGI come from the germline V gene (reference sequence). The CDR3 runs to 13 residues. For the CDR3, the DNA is TGTGCCAGCAGCCCCGACAGTCCCAATGAGCAGTTCTTC. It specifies CASSPDSPNEQFF.

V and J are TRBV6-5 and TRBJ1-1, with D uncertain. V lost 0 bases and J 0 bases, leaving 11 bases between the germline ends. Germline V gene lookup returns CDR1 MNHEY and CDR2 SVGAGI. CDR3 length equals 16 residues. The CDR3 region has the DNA TGTGCCAGCAGTTACTCGAGTAATTACATGAACACTGAAGCTTTCTTT. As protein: CASSYSSNYMNTEAFF.